This is a list of T cell receptor beta chains from one sample in a study of blood T cell repertoires in COVID-19. Some clones are missing from TCRdb's copy, which holds only in-frame ones; the method was immunoSEQ multiplex PCR. The sample has a few hundred thousand clones, roughly four fifths seen once. Sequencing was done on a sample of PBMCs or T cells enriched from blood (not recorded which). These TCRs come from a woman in her 50s who had recovered from COVID-19. Each CDR3 is given with its conserved first and last residue. A D gene is named only where the DNA matches it firmly. Clone size, where shown, is once, few, many, or a class for clones that have expanded.

CDR3	DNA	size	D	V	J
CASGKLTSRRSYNEQFF	TGTGCCAGCGGGAAGCTTACTAGCCGACGCTCCTACAATGAGCAGTTCTTC	-	-	TRBV7-9	TRBJ2-1
CASSPTGNYGYTF	TGCGCCAGCAGCCCCACGGGTAACTATGGCTACACCTTC	-	-	TRBV5-1	TRBJ1-2
CASSPTGERSPLHF	TGTGCCAGCAGTCCGACAGGGGAGCGTTCACCCCTCCACTTT	-	TRBD1	TRBV6-5	TRBJ1-6
CASSPDRVRPGELFF	TGTGCCAGCAGTCCGGACAGGGTTCGCCCCGGGGAGCTGTTTTTT	-	TRBD1	TRBV6-4	TRBJ2-2
CASSFEYRGELFF	TGTGCCAGCAGTTTCGAGTATAGAGGAGAGCTGTTTTTT	once	-	TRBV27	TRBJ2-2
CASSSEAAAAEAFF	TGTGCCAGCAGCTCCGAGGCAGCCGCGGCTGAAGCTTTCTTT	-	-	TRBV9	TRBJ1-1
CASSFSGTGDITAFF	TGTGCCAGCAGTTTCTCGGGGACAGGGGATATAACGGCTTTCTTT	-	TRBD1	TRBV28	TRBJ1-1
CAWRRGSTGIGETQYF	TGTGCCTGGAGACGAGGTAGTACAGGGATAGGAGAGACCCAGTACTTC	-	-	TRBV30	TRBJ2-5
CARDGTSGVTLKF	TGTGCCAGAGACGGGACTAGCGGCGTTACCCTCAAATTC	-	TRBD2	TRBV11-2	TRBJ2-7
CASSTDPELAGYEQYF	TGTGCCAGCAGCACAGACCCGGAACTAGCGGGTTACGAGCAGTACTTC	-	TRBD2	TRBV3-1/TRBV3-2	TRBJ2-7
CATSDSTTQGVKGYTF	TGTGCCACCAGTGACTCTACCACCCAGGGGGTTAAGGGCTACACCTTC	-	TRBD1	TRBV24-1	TRBJ1-2
CASSPGTGGSNQPQHF	TGTGCCAGCAGCCCCGGGACAGGGGGCAGCAATCAGCCCCAGCATTTT	-	TRBD1	TRBV7-2	TRBJ1-5
CASSSDRVAGNTIYF	TGTGCCAGCAGCTCGGACAGGGTTGCTGGAAACACCATATATTTT	-	TRBD1	TRBV7-2	TRBJ1-3
CASSLRRFSGANVLTF	TGTGCCAGCAGCTTACGGAGATTTTCTGGGGCCAACGTCCTGACTTTC	-	-	TRBV7-8	TRBJ2-6
CASSLQGNEQFF	TGCGCCAGCAGCTTGCAGGGCAATGAGCAGTTCTTC	-	-	TRBV5-1	TRBJ2-1